Listed below are T cell receptor beta chains from one sample, sequenced in a study of TIL therapy for anti-PD-1-resistant metastatic lung cancer. Profiling relied on immunoSEQ multiplex PCR, and the TCRdb table lists in-frame clones only, not all of them. Among tens of thousands of clones, around 86% were seen once, and the ten largest hold approximately 2.8%. Sequenced material: blood, taken at baseline. The receptors were gathered from a person between 25 and 79 years old with non-small cell lung cancer. CDR3s include the opening cysteine and the closing phenylalanine or tryptophan. The order of the fields is D gene, J gene, clone size, V gene, CDR3 DNA, CDR3 protein. D genes are given only for firm matches. Clone sizes are given selectively: once, few, many, or a class where the clone is expanded.

TRBD2 | TRBJ2-3 | - | TRBV3-1/TRBV3-2 | TGTGCCAGCAGCCAACGGACGGGGGGGCCGGGAGATACGCAGTATTTT | CASSQRTGGPGDTQYF
TRBD1 | TRBJ1-5 | - | TRBV19 | TGTGCCAGTAGTATCTCTATTCCAGGGGGTAGACAGCCCCAGCATTTT | CASSISIPGGRQPQHF
- | TRBJ1-1 | - | TRBV2 | TGTGCCAGCACCCTAGATGGGAACACTGAAGCTTTCTTT | CASTLDGNTEAFF
- | TRBJ1-6 | - | TRBV25-1 | TGTGCCAGCTCTGAAGTTCACTATAATTCACCCCTCCACTTT | CASSEVHYNSPLHF
TRBD1 | TRBJ1-1 | - | TRBV6-5 | TGTGCCAGCTACAGGGGGCGCAACACTGAAGCTTTCTTT | CASYRGRNTEAFF
TRBD1 | TRBJ2-1 | - | TRBV7-9 | TGTGCCAGCAGCCCCGGACAGGGACCGTCCTACAATGAGCAGTTCTTC | CASSPGQGPSYNEQFF
- | TRBJ2-7 | once | TRBV21-1 | TGTGCCAGCAGTACTTCTGGACAGGGGAGATTCTACGAGCAGTACTTC | CASSTSGQGRFYEQYF
- | TRBJ2-7 | - | TRBV4-1 | TGCGCCAGCAGCCGGCCCGACTATGCCTACGAGCAGTACTTC | CASSRPDYAYEQYF
- | TRBJ2-7 | once | TRBV11-2 | TGTGCCAGCAGCTTAGGGCGGAACTACGAGCAGTACTTC | CASSLGRNYEQYF
- | TRBJ1-6 | - | TRBV19 | TGTGCCAGTAGTATAGTCGGACGGAACTCCTATAATTCACCCCTCCACTTT | CASSIVGRNSYNSPLHF
- | TRBJ2-5 | - | TRBV5-6 | TGTGCCAGCAGCTTGCAGGAGACCCAGTACTTC | CASSLQETQYF
- | TRBJ2-7 | few | TRBV6-5 | TGTGCCAGCAGCTTCCTGGGGGTAGGATTCTTCGAGCAGTACTTC | CASSFLGVGFFEQYF
- | TRBJ2-7 | - | TRBV10-1 | TGCGCCAGCAGTGAGTCCCTAGTGGGGGAGCAGTACTTC | CASSESLVGEQYF
TRBD1 | TRBJ2-7 | - | TRBV29-1 | TGCAGCGTTGAATCGGACAGGTTGGAGCAGTACTTC | CSVESDRLEQYF
- | TRBJ2-7 | - | TRBV12-3/TRBV12-4 | TGTGCCACCAGTTTTGCGACCCGGGACGAGCAGTACTTC | CATSFATRDEQYF
TRBD2 | TRBJ2-3 | - | TRBV6-5 | TGTGCCAGCACTCCGGGAGCGGGGAAGGAAGATACGCAGTATTTT | CASTPGAGKEDTQYF
- | TRBJ2-7 | - | TRBV28 | TGTGCCAGCAGAACCTCTGGACAGAGCTACGAGCAGTACTTC | CASRTSGQSYEQYF
- | TRBJ2-7 | - | TRBV5-6 | TGTGCCAGCAGCCACGCGACTCTTACCTACGAGCAGTACTTC | CASSHATLTYEQYF
TRBD2 | TRBJ2-2 | - | TRBV18 | TGTGCCAGCTCACCAGGAGCGGGATACACCGGGGAGCTGTTTTTT | CASSPGAGYTGELFF
- | TRBJ1-6 | - | TRBV6-1 | TGTGCCAGCAGTGAAAACGGTAATTCACCCCTCCACTTT | CASSENGNSPLHF
TRBD1 | TRBJ2-1 | - | TRBV10-3 | TGTGCCATCAAAAGGGACAGGCTAGGTTCCTACAATGAGCAGTTCTTC | CAIKRDRLGSYNEQFF
TRBD1 | TRBJ2-5 | - | TRBV3-1/TRBV3-2 | TGTGCCAGCAGGGCAGCAGGGGGCTGGGAGACCCAGTACTTC | CASRAAGGWETQYF
- | TRBJ1-1 | - | TRBV10-3 | TGTGCCATCAGTGAGTCGGGGGGGAGGGACACTGAAGCTTTCTTT | CAISESGGRDTEAFF
- | TRBJ1-4 | - | TRBV2 | TGTGCCAGCAGCCCACAGGGTACCAATGAAAAACTGTTTTTT | CASSPQGTNEKLFF
- | TRBJ1-5 | - | TRBV3-1/TRBV3-2 | TGTGCCAGCAGCCCCTCTAATCAGCCCCAGCATTTT | CASSPSNQPQHF
- | TRBJ2-2 | - | TRBV28 | TGTGCCAGCAGTTTAGTCCGGGGGAACACCGGGGAGCTGTTTTTT | CASSLVRGNTGELFF
- | TRBJ2-2 | - | TRBV19 | TGTGCCAGTAGTTGGAATCCCATGGCCGGGGAGCTGTTTTTT | CASSWNPMAGELFF
- | TRBJ2-3 | - | TRBV11-3 | TGTGCCAGCAGCTTAGACACCCGCACAGATACGCAGTATTTT | CASSLDTRTDTQYF
- | TRBJ1-5 | - | TRBV21-1 | TGTGCCAGCAGCTCACAGGGGAATAGCAATCAGCCCCAGCATTTT | CASSSQGNSNQPQHF
TRBD1 | TRBJ2-1 | - | TRBV5-6 | TGTGCCAGCAGCTTAGACAGGGGGCCCCCCTCCTACAATGAGCAGTTCTTC | CASSLDRGPPSYNEQFF
- | TRBJ2-6 | - | TRBV5-1 | TGCGCCAGCAGCTTGGATCCTAGCTCTGGGGCCAACGTCCTGACTTTC | CASSLDPSSGANVLTF
TRBD1 | TRBJ2-7 | - | TRBV7-9 | TGTGCCAGCAGCTTAGACCAGGGGGTCGAGCAGTACTTC | CASSLDQGVEQYF
- | TRBJ1-5 | - | TRBV19 | TGTGCCAGTAGCCGCAATAGCAATCAGCCCCAGCATTTT | CASSRNSNQPQHF
TRBD2 | TRBJ2-1 | - | TRBV4-1 | TGCGCCAGCAGCCAAGTTTGGAATAGCGGGAGGGCCACAAATGAGCAGTTCTTC | CASSQVWNSGRATNEQFF
- | TRBJ1-1 | - | TRBV27 | TGTGCCAGCAGGCATCCGAACACTGAAGCTTTCTTT | CASRHPNTEAFF
- | TRBJ2-5 | - | TRBV7-7 | TGTGCCAGCAGCTTCGACGGAGGGGGGACCCAGTACTTC | CASSFDGGGTQYF
TRBD2 | TRBJ2-1 | - | TRBV7-2 | TGTGCCAGCAGCCTAGGAGCGGGAGCGTCGGTGAATGAGCAGTTCTTC | CASSLGAGASVNEQFF
- | TRBJ1-1 | - | TRBV6-1 | TGTGCCAGCAGTGAAGACAGGACATTTTTAGACACTGAAGCTTTCTTT | CASSEDRTFLDTEAFF
- | TRBJ1-3 | - | TRBV6-1 | TGTGCCAGCAGTGATAGGAGAGACTCTGGAAACACCATATATTTT | CASSDRRDSGNTIYF
- | TRBJ2-7 | - | TRBV7-3 | TGTGCCAGCAGCTTAGATGGCGGCTACGAGCAGTACTTC | CASSLDGGYEQYF
- | TRBJ1-5 | - | TRBV9 | TGTGCCAGCAGCGCCCCAGGATGGAATCAGCCCCAGCATTTT | CASSAPGWNQPQHF
TRBD1 | TRBJ1-6 | - | TRBV19 | TGTGCCACTCAGTCCGGGACAGGGTCATATTCACCCCTCCACTTT | CATQSGTGSYSPLHF
- | TRBJ2-7 | - | TRBV20-1 | TGCAGTACCTCCCGGGGATACGAGCAGTACTTC | CSTSRGYEQYF
- | TRBJ2-2 | - | TRBV6-2/TRBV6-3 | TGTGCCAGCAGTTACACCCCGCACCCAGACACCGGGGAGCTGTTTTTT | CASSYTPHPDTGELFF
TRBD2 | TRBJ2-1 | - | TRBV11-2 | TGTGCCAGCCGCATAGCGGGAGGGGGCTTGAATGAGCAGTTCTTC | CASRIAGGGLNEQFF
- | TRBJ2-2 | - | TRBV2 | TGTGCCAGCAGAACGAACACCGGGGAGCTGTTTTTT | CASRTNTGELFF
- | TRBJ2-3 | once | TRBV5-1 | TGCGCCAGCAGCTCCGGGACAGGGCATCTAGCGGGGGGCACAGATACGCAGTATTTT | CASSSGTGHLAGGTDTQYF
- | TRBJ1-1 | - | TRBV6-5 | TGTGCCAGCAGTTGGGAACAAATCAACACTGAAGCTTTCTTT | CASSWEQINTEAFF
- | TRBJ2-1 | - | TRBV9 | TGTGCCAGCAGCGACAATACTAGGGCCCTTCTGCAGGATGAGCAGTTCTTC | CASSDNTRALLQDEQFF
- | TRBJ2-7 | - | TRBV6-5 | TGTGCCAGCAGTACCCTGGGGGACGAGCAGTACTTC | CASSTLGDEQYF
- | TRBJ1-1 | - | TRBV3-1/TRBV3-2 | TGTGCCAGCAGCCAAAATTATCTAGGGCGCGACACTGAAGCTTTCTTT | CASSQNYLGRDTEAFF
- | TRBJ1-4 | - | TRBV6-5 | TGTGCCAGCAGTACACCGGCAACTAATGAAAAACTGTTTTTT | CASSTPATNEKLFF
- | TRBJ2-5 | - | TRBV11-1 | TGTGCCAGCAGCCCATCGGCGGGGACCCTGGAGACCCAGTACTTC | CASSPSAGTLETQYF
TRBD2 | TRBJ2-3 | - | TRBV28 | TGTGCCAGCAGTGGGAGAGGACTAGCGGGACTTGCAGATACGCAGTATTTT | CASSGRGLAGLADTQYF
- | TRBJ2-3 | - | TRBV4-2 | TGTGCCAGCAGCCAAGAGGACCGCAGTCCCATCACGCAGTATTTT | CASSQEDRSPITQYF
TRBD2 | TRBJ2-3 | - | TRBV20-1 | TGCAGTGCTAGTCCCGTTGCTAGCGGGAGCACAGATACGCAGTATTTT | CSASPVASGSTDTQYF
TRBD1 | TRBJ1-6 | - | TRBV6-5 | TGTGCCAGCAGTTACTCAGGGGGCGATTCACCCCTCCACTTT | CASSYSGGDSPLHF
- | TRBJ1-2 | - | TRBV5-1 | TGCGCCAGCAGCTTGGATAACTATGGCTACACCTTC | CASSLDNYGYTF